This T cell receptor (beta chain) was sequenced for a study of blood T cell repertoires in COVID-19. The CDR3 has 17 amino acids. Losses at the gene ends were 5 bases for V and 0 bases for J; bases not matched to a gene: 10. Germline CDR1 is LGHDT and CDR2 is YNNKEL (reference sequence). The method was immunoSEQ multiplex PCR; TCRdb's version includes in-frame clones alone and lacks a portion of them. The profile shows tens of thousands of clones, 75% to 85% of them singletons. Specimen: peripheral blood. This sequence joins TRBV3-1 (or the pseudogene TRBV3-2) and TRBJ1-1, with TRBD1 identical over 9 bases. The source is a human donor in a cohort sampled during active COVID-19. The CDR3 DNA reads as TGTGCCAGCAGCTTACGACCGGGACAGGGAATGAACACTGAAGCTTTCTTT. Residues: CASSLRPGQGMNTEAFF.